These 5 T cell receptor beta chains were all obtained from the same sample, sequenced in a study of graft-versus-host responses after intestinal transplantation. Assay: immunoSEQ multiplex PCR; the TCRdb copy retains only in-frame clones and omits some. This table holds roughly 56,000 clones, about 90% found once. The sample consisted of PBMCs, taken 118 to 130 days after intestinal transplantation. The receptor set was obtained from a human patient who received an intestinal transplant, so some T cells may come from the graft donor.

This chain links TRBV7-2 with TRBJ1-1, with 7 bases that match TRBD1. The CDR3 has 15 residues. Trimming removed 3 bases from V and 3 bases from J; junction bases left unmatched: 7. Germline CDR1 SGHTA, CDR2 FQGNSA. This chain's CDR3 is CASSFSGQIYTEAFF. CDR3 bases: TGTGCCAGCAGCTTCTCGGGACAGATCTACACTGAAGCTTTCTTT.

The chain is built from TRBV6-1 and TRBJ1-5, with TRBD1 matching 8 bases. CDR1 and CDR2 from the germline V gene are MNHNS and SASEGT. The CDR3 contains 16 residues. Trimming removed 2 bases from V and 5 bases from J; junction bases left unmatched: 8. CDR3 sequence: CASSETDREGYQPQHF. The CDR3 DNA is TGTGCCAGCAGTGAAACGGACAGGGAGGGTTATCAGCCCCAGCATTTT.

J is TRBJ1-1 and V is TRBV2, with D unclear. The CDR3 runs 14 residues. Germline CDR1 reads SNHLY; CDR2 reads FYNNEI. V shed 10 bases and J shed 0 bases, with 15 bases lying between them. DNA for the CDR3: TGTGCCACCCGACTCCCGCTCATGAACACTGAAGCTTTCTTT. Translating it yields CATRLPLMNTEAFF.

The rearrangement links TRBV19 to TRBJ2-2; possibly TRBD1 for D (6 bases). This CDR3 comprises 12 residues. Germline lookup yields CDR1 LNHDA and CDR2 SQIVND (reference sequence). Trimming shortened V by 7 bases and J by 7 bases, and 10 bases separated the two germline ends. DNA of the CDR3: TGTGCCAGTACTGGGGGCGGCGGGGAGCTGTTTTTT. This translates into CASTGGGGELFF.

This chain connects TRBV28 to TRBJ2-7, with 9 bases aligning to TRBD1. The CDR3 runs to 15 residues. In germline, CDR1 is MDHEN, CDR2 SYDVKM. After removal of 5 bases from V and 3 bases from J, the junction contained 8 bases not matched to a gene. CDR3 sequence (DNA): TGTGCCAGCAGTCCACCAACGGGACAGGGCTACGAGCAGTACTTC. Its protein product is CASSPPTGQGYEQYF.